This T cell receptor beta chain comes out of a study of T cell clonotyping in hematopoietic cell transplantation. The sample's time point: recipient sample about 28 days before transplant, after cytoreduction. With respect to this clone: Its antigen is not known.

Generated by immunoSEQ multiplex PCR, the TCRdb table keeps only in-frame clones and is missing some. The table lists about 45,000 clones, roughly four fifths of them singletons. Study outcomes and limitations: Recipient TCR diversity dropped after transplant; expanded clonotypes rose from day 30 to 180.

The specimen was peripheral blood mononuclear cells, collected before stem cell transplant. The TCR was taken from a man aged 55-75 years with myelodysplastic syndrome. Some clones in this sample may be carry-over from other donors' samples.

CDR3 region: CASSLRQGYEQYF. The CDR3 region has the DNA TGTGCCAGTAGTTTGAGACAGGGCTACGAGCAGTACTTC. The chain carries TRBV19 and TRBJ2-7; 7 nucleotides agree with TRBD1. Germline-derived CDR1 and CDR2 are LNHDA and SQIVND (reference sequence). V shed 5 bases, J shed 3 bases, and the junction held 4 bases outside the gene matches. CDR3 length: 13 amino acids.